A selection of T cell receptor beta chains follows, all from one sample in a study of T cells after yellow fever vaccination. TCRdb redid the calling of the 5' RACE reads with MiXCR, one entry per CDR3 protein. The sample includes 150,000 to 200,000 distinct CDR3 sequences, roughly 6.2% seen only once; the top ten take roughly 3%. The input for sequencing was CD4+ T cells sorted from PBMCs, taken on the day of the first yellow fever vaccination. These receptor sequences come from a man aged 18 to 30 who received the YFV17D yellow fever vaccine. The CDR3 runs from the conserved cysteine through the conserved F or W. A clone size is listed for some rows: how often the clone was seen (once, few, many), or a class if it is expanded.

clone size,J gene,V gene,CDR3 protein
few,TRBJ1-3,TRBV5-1,CASSPGWDTIYF
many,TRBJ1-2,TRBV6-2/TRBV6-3,CASSAQGWNGYTF
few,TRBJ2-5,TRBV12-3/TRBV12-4,CASRRDRASETQYF
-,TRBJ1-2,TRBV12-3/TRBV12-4,CASSRSLARGSLYGYTF
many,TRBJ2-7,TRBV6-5,CASSYSIPGGFEQYF
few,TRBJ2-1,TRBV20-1,CSARDPRGGTYNEQFF
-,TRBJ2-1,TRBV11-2,CASSPNPGQGFYNEQFF
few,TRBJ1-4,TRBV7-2,CASSVRQPGHEKLFF
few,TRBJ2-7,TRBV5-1,CASSYVTGGFYEQYF
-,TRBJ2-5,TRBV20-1,CSAGLWPRGLETQYF
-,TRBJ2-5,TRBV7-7,CASSSVTSGGGETQYF
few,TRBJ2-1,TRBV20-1,CSASHGPPREQFF
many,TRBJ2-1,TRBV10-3,CAISRQEFQEQFF
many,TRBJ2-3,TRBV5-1,CASSLGGDTDTQYF
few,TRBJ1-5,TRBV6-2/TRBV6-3,CASSPNQPQHF
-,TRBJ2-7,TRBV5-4,CASSLVAGGNYEQYF
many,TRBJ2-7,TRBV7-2,CASSHDQGWAGEQYF
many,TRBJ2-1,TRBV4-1,CASSRIGGDGEQFF
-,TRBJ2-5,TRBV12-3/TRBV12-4,CASSFSNSGEETQYF
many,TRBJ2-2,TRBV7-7,CATTRERTGELFF
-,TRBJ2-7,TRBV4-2,CASSQRTGGAGRLVSYEQYF
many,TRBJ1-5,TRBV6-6,CGAAVGGQPQHF
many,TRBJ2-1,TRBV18,CASSPADLSYNEQFF
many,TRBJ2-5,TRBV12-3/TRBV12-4,CASSPQGSEETQYF
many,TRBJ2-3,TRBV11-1,CASGTPQGDTQYF
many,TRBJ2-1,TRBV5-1,CASSVTSVREQFF
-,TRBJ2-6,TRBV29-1,CSALEAGANVLTF
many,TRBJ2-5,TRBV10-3,CAISEDLVGGGQQETQYF
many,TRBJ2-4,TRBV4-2,CASSLGSGGAKNIQYF
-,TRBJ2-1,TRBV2,CASSESLGSYYNEQFF
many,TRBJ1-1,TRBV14,CASSLNPGQEAFF
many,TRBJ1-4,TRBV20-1,CSARDNGLPREKLFF
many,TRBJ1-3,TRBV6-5,CASRPGHSGNTIYF
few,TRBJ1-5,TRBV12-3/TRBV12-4,CASSARGQQLSNQPQHF
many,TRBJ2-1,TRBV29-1,CSGLDRAFRSEQFF
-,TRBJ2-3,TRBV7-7,CASSPRAPSDTQYF
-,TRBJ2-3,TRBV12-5,CASCSPLASGGCTDTQYF